The 2 T cell receptor beta chains below come from one sample, sequenced in a study of post-analysis software for immune sequencing data. Their antigens remain unidentified. cDNA libraries for TCR beta contained unique molecular identifiers. MiXCR was run by TCRdb on the PCR reads, yielding one entry per CDR3 protein. The profile shows roughly 730,000 distinct CDR3 sequences, 25% to 30% of them singletons. Study-wide findings and caveats: Roughly five TRBV segments were significantly more frequent in patients than in controls. TRBV5-6, TRBV5-1 and TRBV20-1 were among these segments.

The specimen sequenced was blood. The receptors stem from a girl aged 10 to 17 with multiple sclerosis.

This clonotype was seen only a few times. This rearrangement joins TRBV12-3 or TRBV12-4 to TRBJ1-2; no definite D call. Trimming removed 6 bases at V and 8 bases at J, with 13 bases between. The CDR3 length is 12 residues. The CDR3: CASSLGLRGYTF. The CDR3 DNA reads as TGTGCCAGCAGCCTAGGACTCCGGGGCTACACCTTC.

The chain employs TRBV11-2 and TRBJ1-2; D gene uncertain. There are 14 residues in the CDR3. Germline lookup yields CDR1 SGHAT and CDR2 FQNNGV. Trimming took off 8 bases at V and 1 base at J, with 14 bases between the two ends. The CDR3 DNA sequence: TGTGCCAGCTCCCGAGGGAAAGATAACTATGGCTACACCTTC. It codes for CASSRGKDNYGYTF. The full variable domain, rest sourced from reference TRBV11-2 and TRBJ1-2, is EAGVAQSPRYKIIEKRQSVAFWCNPISGHATLYWYQQILGQGPKLLIQFQNNGVVDDSQLPKDRFSAERLKGVDSTLKIQPAKLEDSAVYLCASSRGKDNYGYTFGSGTRLTVV.